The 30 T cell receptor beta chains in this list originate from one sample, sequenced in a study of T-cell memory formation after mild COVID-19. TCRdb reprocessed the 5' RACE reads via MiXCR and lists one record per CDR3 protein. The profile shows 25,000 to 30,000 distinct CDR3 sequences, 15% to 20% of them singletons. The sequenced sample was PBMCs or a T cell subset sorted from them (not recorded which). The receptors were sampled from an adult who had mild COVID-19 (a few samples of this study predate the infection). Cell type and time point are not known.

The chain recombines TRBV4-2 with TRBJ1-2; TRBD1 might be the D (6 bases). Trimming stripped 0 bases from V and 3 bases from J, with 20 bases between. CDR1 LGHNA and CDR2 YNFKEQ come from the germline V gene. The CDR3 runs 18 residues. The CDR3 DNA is TGTGCCAGCAGCCAAGAAGAGGTAGGGGGGCTCGGGCACTATGGCTACACCTTC. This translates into CASSQEEVGGLGHYGYTF.

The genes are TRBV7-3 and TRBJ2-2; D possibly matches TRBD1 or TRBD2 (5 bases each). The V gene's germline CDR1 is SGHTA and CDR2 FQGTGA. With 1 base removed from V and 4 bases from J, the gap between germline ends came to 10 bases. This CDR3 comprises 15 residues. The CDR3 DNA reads TGTGCCAGCAGCTTAAGGGCAGGGAGCACCGGGGAGCTGTTTTTT. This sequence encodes CASSLRAGSTGELFF. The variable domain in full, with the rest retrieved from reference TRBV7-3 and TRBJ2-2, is GAGVSQTPSNKVTEKGKYVELRCDPISGHTALYWYRQSLGQGPEFLIYFQGTGAADDSGLPNDRFFAVRPEGSVSTLKIQRTERGDSAVYLCASSLRAGSTGELFFGEGSRLTVL.

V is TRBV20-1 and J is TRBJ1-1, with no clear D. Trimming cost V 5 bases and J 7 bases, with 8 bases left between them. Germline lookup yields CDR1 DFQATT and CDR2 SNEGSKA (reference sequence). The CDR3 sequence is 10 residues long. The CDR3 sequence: CSADLVEAFF. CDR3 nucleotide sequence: TGCAGTGCTGACTTGGTTGAAGCTTTCTTT.

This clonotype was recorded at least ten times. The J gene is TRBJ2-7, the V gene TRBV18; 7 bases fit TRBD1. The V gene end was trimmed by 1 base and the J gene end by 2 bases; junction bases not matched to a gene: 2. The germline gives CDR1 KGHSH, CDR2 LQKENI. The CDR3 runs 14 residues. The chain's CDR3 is CASSPLQGAYEQYF. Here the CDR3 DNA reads TGTGCCAGCTCACCACTTCAGGGGGCCTACGAGCAGTACTTC. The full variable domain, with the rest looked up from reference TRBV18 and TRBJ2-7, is NAGVMQNPRHLVRRRGQEARLRCSPMKGHSHVYWYRQLPEEGLKFMVYLQKENIIDESGMPKERFSAEFPKEGPSILRIQQVVRGDSAAYFCASSPLQGAYEQYFGPGTRLTVT.

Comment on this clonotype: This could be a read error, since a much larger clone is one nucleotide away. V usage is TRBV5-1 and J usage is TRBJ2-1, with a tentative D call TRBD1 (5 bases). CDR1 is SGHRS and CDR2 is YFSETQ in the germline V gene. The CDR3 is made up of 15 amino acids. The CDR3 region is CAISLEQASYNEQFF. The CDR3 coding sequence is TGCGCCATCAGCTTGGAACAGGCCTCCTACAATGAGCAGTTCTTC.

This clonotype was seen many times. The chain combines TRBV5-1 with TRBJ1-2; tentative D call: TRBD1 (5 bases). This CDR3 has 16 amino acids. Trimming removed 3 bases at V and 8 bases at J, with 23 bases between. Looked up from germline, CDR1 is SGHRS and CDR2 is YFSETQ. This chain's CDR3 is CASSSYTGTATHGYTF. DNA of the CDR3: TGCGCCAGCAGCTCCTATACCGGGACCGCAACACACGGCTACACCTTC.

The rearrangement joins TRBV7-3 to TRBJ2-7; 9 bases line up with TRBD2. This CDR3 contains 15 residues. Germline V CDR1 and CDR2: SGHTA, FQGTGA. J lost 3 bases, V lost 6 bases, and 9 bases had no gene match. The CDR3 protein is CASRDRLAVSYEQYF. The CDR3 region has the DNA TGTGCCAGCAGAGATCGACTAGCGGTTAGCTACGAGCAGTACTTC.

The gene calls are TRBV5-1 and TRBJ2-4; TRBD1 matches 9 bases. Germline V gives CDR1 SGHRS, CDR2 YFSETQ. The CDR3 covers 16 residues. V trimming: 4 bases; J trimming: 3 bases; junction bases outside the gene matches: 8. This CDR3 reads CASSLGDREDKNIQYF. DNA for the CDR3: TGCGCCAGCAGCCTGGGGGACAGGGAGGACAAAAACATTCAGTACTTC.

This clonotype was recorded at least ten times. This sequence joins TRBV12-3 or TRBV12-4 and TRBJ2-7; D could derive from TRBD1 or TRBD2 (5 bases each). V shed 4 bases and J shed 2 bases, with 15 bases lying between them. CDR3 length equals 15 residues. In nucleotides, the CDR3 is TGTGCCAGCAGTTACTTCGGGACGTTACCCTACGAGCAGTACTTC. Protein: CASSYFGTLPYEQYF.

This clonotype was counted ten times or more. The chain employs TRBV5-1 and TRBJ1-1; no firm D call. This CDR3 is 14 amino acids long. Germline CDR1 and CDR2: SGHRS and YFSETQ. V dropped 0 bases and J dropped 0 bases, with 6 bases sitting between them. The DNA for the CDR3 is TGCGCCAGCAGCTTGGAGATACTGAACACTGAAGCTTTCTTT. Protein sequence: CASSLEILNTEAFF.

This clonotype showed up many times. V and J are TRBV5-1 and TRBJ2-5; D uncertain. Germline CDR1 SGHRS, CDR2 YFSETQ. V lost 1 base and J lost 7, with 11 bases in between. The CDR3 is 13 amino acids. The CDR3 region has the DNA TGCGCCAGCAGCTTGAGGGAAAGAGGGACCCAGTACTTC. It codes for CASSLRERGTQYF.

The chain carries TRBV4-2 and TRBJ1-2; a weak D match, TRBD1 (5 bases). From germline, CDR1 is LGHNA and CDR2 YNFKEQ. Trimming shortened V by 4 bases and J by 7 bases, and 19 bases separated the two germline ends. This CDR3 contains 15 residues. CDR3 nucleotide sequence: TGTGCCAGCAGCCCCCGACAGATGGGGACGGGTGGCTACACCTTC. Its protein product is CASSPRQMGTGGYTF.

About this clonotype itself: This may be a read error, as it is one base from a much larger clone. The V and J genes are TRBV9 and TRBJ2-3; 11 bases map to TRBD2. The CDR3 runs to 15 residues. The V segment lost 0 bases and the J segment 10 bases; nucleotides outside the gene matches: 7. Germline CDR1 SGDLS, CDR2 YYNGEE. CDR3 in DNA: TGTGCCAGCAGCGTAGAACTAGCGGGGGTATATGCGCAGTATTTT. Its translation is CASSVELAGVYAQYF.

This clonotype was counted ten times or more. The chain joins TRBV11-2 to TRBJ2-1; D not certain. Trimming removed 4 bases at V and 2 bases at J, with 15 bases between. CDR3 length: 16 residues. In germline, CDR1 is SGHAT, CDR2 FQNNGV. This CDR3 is CASSSPGRPPYNEQFF. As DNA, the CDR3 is TGTGCCAGCAGCTCCCCGGGCCGACCGCCCTACAATGAGCAGTTCTTC. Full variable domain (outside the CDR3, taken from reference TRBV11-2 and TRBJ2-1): EAGVAQSPRYKIIEKRQSVAFWCNPISGHATLYWYQQILGQGPKLLIQFQNNGVVDDSQLPKDRFSAERLKGVDSTLKIQPAKLEDSAVYLCASSSPGRPPYNEQFFGPGTRLTVL.

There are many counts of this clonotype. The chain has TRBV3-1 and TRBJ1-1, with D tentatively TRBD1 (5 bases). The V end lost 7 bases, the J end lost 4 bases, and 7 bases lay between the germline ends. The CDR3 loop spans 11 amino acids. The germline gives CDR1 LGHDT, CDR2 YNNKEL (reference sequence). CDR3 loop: CASIGGTEAFF. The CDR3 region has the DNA TGTGCCAGCATTGGGGGCACTGAAGCTTTCTTT.

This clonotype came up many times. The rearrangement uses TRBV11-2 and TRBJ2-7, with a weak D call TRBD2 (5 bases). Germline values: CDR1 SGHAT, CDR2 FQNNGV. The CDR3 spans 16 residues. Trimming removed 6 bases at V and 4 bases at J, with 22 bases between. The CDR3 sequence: CASSGVGNRTPYEQYF. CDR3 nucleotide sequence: TGTGCCAGCAGTGGGGTCGGGAATAGGACTCCTTACGAGCAGTACTTC.

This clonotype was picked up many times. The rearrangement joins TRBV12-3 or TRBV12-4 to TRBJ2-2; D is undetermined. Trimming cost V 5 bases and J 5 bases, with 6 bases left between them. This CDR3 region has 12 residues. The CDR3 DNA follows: TGTGCCAGCAGTCGTCCTACCGGGGAGCTGTTTTTT. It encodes CASSRPTGELFF.

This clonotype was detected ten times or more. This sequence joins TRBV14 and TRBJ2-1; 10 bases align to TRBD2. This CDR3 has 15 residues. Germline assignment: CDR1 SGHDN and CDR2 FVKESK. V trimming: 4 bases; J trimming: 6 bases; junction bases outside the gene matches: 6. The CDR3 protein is CASSLLAGVSNEQFF. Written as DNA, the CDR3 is TGTGCCAGCAGCCTTCTAGCGGGAGTTTCCAATGAGCAGTTCTTC.

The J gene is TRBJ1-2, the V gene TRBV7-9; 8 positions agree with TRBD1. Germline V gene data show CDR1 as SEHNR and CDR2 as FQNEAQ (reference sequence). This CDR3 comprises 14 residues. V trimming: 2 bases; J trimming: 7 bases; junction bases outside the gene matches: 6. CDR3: CASSLSTGAAGYTF. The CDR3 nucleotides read TGTGCCAGCAGCTTATCGACAGGGGCGGCTGGCTACACCTTC.

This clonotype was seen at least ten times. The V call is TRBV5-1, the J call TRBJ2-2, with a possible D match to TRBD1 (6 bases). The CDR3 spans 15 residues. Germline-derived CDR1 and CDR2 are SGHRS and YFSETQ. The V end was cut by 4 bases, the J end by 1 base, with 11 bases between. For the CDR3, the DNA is TGCGCCAGCAGCCCCCTGGACAGGAACACCGGGGAGCTGTTTTTT. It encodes CASSPLDRNTGELFF.

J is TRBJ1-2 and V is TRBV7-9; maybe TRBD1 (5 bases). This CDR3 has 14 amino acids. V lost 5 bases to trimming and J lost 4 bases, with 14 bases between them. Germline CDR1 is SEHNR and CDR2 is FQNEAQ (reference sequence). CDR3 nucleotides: TGTGCCAGCAGCCCAGAGACAGCGAGCTATGGCTACACCTTC. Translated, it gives CASSPETASYGYTF.

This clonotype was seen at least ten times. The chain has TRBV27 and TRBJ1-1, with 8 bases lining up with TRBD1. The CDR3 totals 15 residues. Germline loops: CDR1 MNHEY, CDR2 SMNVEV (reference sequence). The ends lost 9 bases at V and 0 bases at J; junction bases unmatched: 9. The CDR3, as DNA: TGTGCCAGTAGGAGGACAGGGCACATGAACACTGAAGCTTTCTTT. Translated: CASRRTGHMNTEAFF.

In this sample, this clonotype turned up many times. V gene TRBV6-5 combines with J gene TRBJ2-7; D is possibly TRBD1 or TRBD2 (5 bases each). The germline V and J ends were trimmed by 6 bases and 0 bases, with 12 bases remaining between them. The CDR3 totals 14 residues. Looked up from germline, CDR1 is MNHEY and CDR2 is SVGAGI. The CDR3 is CASRLGRLSYEQYF. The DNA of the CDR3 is TGTGCCAGCAGACTGGGACGCCTCTCCTACGAGCAGTACTTC.

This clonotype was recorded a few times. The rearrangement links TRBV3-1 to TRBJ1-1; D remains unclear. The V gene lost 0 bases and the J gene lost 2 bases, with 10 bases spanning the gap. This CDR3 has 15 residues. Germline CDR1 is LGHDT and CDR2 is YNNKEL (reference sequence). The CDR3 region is CASSQDTGGNTEAFF. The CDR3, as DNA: TGTGCCAGCAGCCAAGATACGGGCGGCAACACTGAAGCTTTCTTT.

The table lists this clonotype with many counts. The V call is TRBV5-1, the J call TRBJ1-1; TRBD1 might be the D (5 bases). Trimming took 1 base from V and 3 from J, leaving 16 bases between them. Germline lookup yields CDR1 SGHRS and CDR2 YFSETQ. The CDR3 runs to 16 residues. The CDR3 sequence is CASSLIQALTDTEAFF. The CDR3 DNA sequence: TGCGCCAGCAGCTTGATACAGGCCCTCACGGACACTGAAGCTTTCTTT.

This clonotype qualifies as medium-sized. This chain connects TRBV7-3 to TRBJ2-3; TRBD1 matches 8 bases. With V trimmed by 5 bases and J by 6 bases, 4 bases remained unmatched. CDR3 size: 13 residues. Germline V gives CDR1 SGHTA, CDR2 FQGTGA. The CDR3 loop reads CASSPRQGDTQYF. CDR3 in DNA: TGTGCCAGCAGCCCCCGACAGGGGGATACGCAGTATTTT.

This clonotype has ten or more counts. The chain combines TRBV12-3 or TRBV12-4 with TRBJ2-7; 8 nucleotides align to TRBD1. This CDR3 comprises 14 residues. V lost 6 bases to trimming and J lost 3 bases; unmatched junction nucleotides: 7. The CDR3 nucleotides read TGTGCCAGCAGATCCGACAGGGGAGTCTACGAGCAGTACTTC. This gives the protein CASRSDRGVYEQYF.

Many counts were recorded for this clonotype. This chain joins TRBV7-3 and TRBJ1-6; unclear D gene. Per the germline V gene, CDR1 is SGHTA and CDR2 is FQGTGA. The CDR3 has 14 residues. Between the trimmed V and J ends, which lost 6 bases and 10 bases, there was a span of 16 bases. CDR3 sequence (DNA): TGTGCCAGCAGGGCGACATCAGGCTCGTCACCCCTCCACTTT. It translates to CASRATSGSSPLHF.

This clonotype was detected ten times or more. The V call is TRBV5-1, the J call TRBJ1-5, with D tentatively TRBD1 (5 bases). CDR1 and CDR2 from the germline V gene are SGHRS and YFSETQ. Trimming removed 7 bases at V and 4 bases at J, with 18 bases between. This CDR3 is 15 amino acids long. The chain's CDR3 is CASSEGAGPNQPQHF. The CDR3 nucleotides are TGCGCCAGCTCAGAAGGGGCAGGGCCTAATCAGCCCCAGCATTTT. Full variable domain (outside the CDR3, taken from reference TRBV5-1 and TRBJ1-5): KAGVTQTPRYLIKTRGQQVTLSCSPISGHRSVSWYQQTPGQGLQFLFEYFSETQRNKGNFPGRFSGRQFSNSRSEMNVSTLELGDSALYLCASSEGAGPNQPQHFGDGTRLSIL.

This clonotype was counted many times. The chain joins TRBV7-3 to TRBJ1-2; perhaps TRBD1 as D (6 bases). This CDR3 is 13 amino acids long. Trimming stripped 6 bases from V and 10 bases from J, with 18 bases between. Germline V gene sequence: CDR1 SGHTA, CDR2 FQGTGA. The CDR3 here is CASSYNQGSDYTF. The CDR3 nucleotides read TGTGCCAGCAGTTACAATCAGGGGAGTGACTACACCTTC.